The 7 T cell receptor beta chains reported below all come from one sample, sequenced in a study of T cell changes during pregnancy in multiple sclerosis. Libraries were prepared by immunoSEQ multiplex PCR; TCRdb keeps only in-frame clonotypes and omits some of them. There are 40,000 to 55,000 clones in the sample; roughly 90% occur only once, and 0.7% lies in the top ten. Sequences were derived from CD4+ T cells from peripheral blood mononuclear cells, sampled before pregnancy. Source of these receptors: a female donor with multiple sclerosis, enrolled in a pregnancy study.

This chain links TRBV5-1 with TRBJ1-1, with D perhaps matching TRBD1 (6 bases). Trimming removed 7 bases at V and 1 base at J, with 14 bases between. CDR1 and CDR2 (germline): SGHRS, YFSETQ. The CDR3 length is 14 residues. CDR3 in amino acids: CASSAQGSNTEAFF. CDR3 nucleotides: TGCGCCAGCTCAGCACAGGGTTCGAACACTGAAGCTTTCTTT.

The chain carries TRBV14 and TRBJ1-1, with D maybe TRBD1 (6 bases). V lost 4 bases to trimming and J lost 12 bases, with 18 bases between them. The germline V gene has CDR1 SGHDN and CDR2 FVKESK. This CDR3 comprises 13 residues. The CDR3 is CASSLSGQKGSFF. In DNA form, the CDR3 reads TGTGCCAGCAGCCTATCGGGACAAAAAGGGTCTTTCTTT. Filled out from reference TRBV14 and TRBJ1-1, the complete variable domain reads EAGVTQFPSHSVIEKGQTVTLRCDPISGHDNLYWYRRVMGKEIKFLLHFVKESKQDESGMPNNRFLAERTGGTYSTLKVQPAELEDSGVYFCASSLSGQKGSFFGQGTRLTVV.

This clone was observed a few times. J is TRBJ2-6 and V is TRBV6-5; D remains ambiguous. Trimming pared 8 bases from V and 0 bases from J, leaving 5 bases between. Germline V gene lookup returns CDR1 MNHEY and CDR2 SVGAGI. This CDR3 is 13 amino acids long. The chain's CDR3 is CASHTSGANVLTF. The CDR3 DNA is TGTGCCAGCCACACCTCTGGGGCCAACGTCCTGACTTTC.

The CDR3 region is CASSLGTSGGLKDTQYF. Written as DNA, the CDR3 is TGTGCCAGCAGCCTCGGGACTAGCGGGGGCCTAAAGGATACGCAGTATTTT. V is TRBV7-3 and J is TRBJ2-3; TRBD2 matches at 14 bases. CDR1 and CDR2 (germline): SGHTA, FQGTGA. The J segment lost 6 bases and the V segment lost 5 bases, leaving 10 bases of the junction unmatched. There are 17 residues in the CDR3.

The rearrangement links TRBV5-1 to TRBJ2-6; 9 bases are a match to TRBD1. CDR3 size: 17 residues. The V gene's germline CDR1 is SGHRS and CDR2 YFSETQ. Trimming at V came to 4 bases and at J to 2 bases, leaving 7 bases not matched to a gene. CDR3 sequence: CASSAGQGSPGANVLTF. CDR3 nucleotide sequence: TGCGCCAGCAGCGCCGGACAGGGGTCCCCTGGGGCCAACGTCCTGACTTTC.

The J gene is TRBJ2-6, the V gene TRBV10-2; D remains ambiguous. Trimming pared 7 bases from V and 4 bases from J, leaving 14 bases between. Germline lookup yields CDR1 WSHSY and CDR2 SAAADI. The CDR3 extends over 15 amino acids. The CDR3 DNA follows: TGCGCCAGCACCCCGGTCGTTTCCGGGGCCAACGTCCTGACTTTC. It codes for CASTPVVSGANVLTF.

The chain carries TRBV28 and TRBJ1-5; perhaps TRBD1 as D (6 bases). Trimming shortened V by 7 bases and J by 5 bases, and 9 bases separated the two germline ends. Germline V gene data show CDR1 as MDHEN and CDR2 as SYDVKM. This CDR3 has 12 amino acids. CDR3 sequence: CASNRDDQPQHF. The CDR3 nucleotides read TGTGCCAGCAACAGGGACGATCAGCCCCAGCATTTT.